Listed below are T cell receptor beta chains from one sample, sequenced in a study of T cell changes during pregnancy in multiple sclerosis. Measured with immunoSEQ multiplex PCR; TCRdb has only the in-frame clones, and not every one. The data show approximately 90,000 clones, 94% seen once. The sample consisted of peripheral blood, taken in the third trimester of pregnancy. These receptors came from a female donor with multiple sclerosis, enrolled in a pregnancy study. The CDR3 runs from the conserved cysteine through the conserved F or W. The D gene is left open where the match is weak. For some rows the clone size is stated as once, few or many, or as a class when expanded; others skip it.

D gene: -
J gene: TRBJ1-1
clone size: few
V gene: TRBV5-5
CDR3 protein: CASYWAMNTEAFF
CDR3 DNA: TGTGCCAGCTACTGGGCCATGAACACTGAAGCTTTCTTT

D gene: -
J gene: TRBJ2-3
clone size: -
V gene: TRBV18
CDR3 protein: CASSRDGGRTDTQYF
CDR3 DNA: TGTGCCAGCTCACGGGATGGCGGGCGAACAGATACGCAGTATTTT

D gene: -
J gene: TRBJ2-3
clone size: -
V gene: TRBV5-1
CDR3 protein: CASSPHGLFSDTQYF
CDR3 DNA: TGCGCCAGCAGCCCCCACGGACTATTTTCAGATACGCAGTATTTT

D gene: -
J gene: TRBJ1-3
clone size: -
V gene: TRBV15
CDR3 protein: CATSRGQTGNTIYF
CDR3 DNA: TGTGCCACCAGCAGGGGGCAGACGGGAAACACCATATATTTT

D gene: -
J gene: TRBJ2-3
clone size: -
V gene: TRBV11-2
CDR3 protein: CASSLGGDTQYF
CDR3 DNA: TGTGCCAGCAGCTTGGGGGGAGATACGCAGTATTTT

D gene: -
J gene: TRBJ2-3
clone size: -
V gene: TRBV27
CDR3 protein: CASNRILGASGDTQYF
CDR3 DNA: TGTGCCAGCAACCGAATTTTGGGGGCCTCGGGGGATACGCAGTATTTT

D gene: -
J gene: TRBJ2-3
clone size: -
V gene: TRBV7-2
CDR3 protein: CASSLTGPHTQYF
CDR3 DNA: TGTGCCAGCAGCTTAACAGGGCCCCATACGCAGTATTTT

D gene: TRBD1
J gene: TRBJ2-7
clone size: once
V gene: TRBV10-3
CDR3 protein: CAIQGQGENEQYF
CDR3 DNA: TGTGCCATCCAAGGGCAGGGGGAGAACGAGCAGTACTTC

D gene: TRBD1
J gene: TRBJ2-5
clone size: -
V gene: TRBV19
CDR3 protein: CASSLGQGAQTQYF
CDR3 DNA: TGTGCCAGTAGTCTCGGACAGGGGGCGCAGACCCAGTACTTC

D gene: TRBD2
J gene: TRBJ2-2
clone size: -
V gene: TRBV5-1
CDR3 protein: CASSLRLAANTGELFF
CDR3 DNA: TGCGCCAGCAGCCTTAGACTAGCAGCGAACACCGGGGAGCTGTTTTTT

D gene: TRBD2
J gene: TRBJ2-4
clone size: -
V gene: TRBV5-1
CDR3 protein: CASSLIPGGRELAKNIQYF
CDR3 DNA: TGCGCCAGCAGCTTGATCCCCGGCGGGAGGGAGTTGGCCAAAAACATTCAGTACTTC

D gene: -
J gene: TRBJ1-1
clone size: -
V gene: TRBV28
CDR3 protein: CASSPRTTNTEAFF
CDR3 DNA: TGTGCCAGCAGTCCGAGGACAACGAACACTGAAGCTTTCTTT

D gene: -
J gene: TRBJ2-2
clone size: -
V gene: TRBV4-1
CDR3 protein: CASSQEGAGNTGELFF
CDR3 DNA: TGCGCCAGCAGCCAAGAGGGGGCTGGGAACACCGGGGAGCTGTTTTTT

D gene: -
J gene: TRBJ1-5
clone size: -
V gene: TRBV7-9
CDR3 protein: CASIPEGQGSFNQPQHF
CDR3 DNA: TGTGCCAGCATCCCGGAGGGTCAGGGATCTTTCAATCAGCCCCAGCATTTT

D gene: -
J gene: TRBJ1-4
clone size: -
V gene: TRBV19
CDR3 protein: CASNLGVPDEKLFF
CDR3 DNA: TGTGCCAGTAACCTCGGGGTTCCAGATGAAAAACTGTTTTTT

D gene: -
J gene: TRBJ1-4
clone size: -
V gene: TRBV7-6
CDR3 protein: CASSPAGQGRGVNEKLFF
CDR3 DNA: TGTGCCAGCAGCCCAGCGGGCCAGGGGCGGGGGGTAAATGAAAAACTGTTTTTT

D gene: -
J gene: TRBJ2-3
clone size: -
V gene: TRBV21-1
CDR3 protein: CASDGVTDTQYF
CDR3 DNA: TGTGCCAGTGACGGAGTCACAGATACGCAGTATTTT

D gene: -
J gene: TRBJ2-1
clone size: -
V gene: TRBV15
CDR3 protein: CATSRDKLQAHEQFF
CDR3 DNA: TGTGCCACCAGCAGAGATAAACTCCAGGCCCATGAGCAGTTCTTC

D gene: -
J gene: TRBJ2-3
clone size: few
V gene: TRBV27
CDR3 protein: CASSRGSDTQYF
CDR3 DNA: TGTGCCAGCAGCCGAGGTTCGGATACGCAGTATTTT

D gene: TRBD2
J gene: TRBJ2-7
clone size: -
V gene: TRBV29-1
CDR3 protein: CSVARASGSEQYF
CDR3 DNA: TGCAGCGTTGCTCGGGCTAGCGGGAGTGAGCAGTACTTC

D gene: -
J gene: TRBJ2-7
clone size: -
V gene: TRBV9
CDR3 protein: CASRGGYYEQYF
CDR3 DNA: TGTGCCAGCCGAGGGGGATACTACGAGCAGTACTTC

D gene: TRBD1
J gene: TRBJ2-7
clone size: once
V gene: TRBV2
CDR3 protein: CASSDRGTYEQYF
CDR3 DNA: TGTGCCAGCAGTGACAGGGGGACGTACGAGCAGTACTTC

D gene: -
J gene: TRBJ1-5
clone size: once
V gene: TRBV19
CDR3 protein: CASTGNPVGIKPQHF
CDR3 DNA: TGTGCCAGTACAGGGAACCCGGTGGGGATAAAGCCCCAGCATTTT

D gene: -
J gene: TRBJ2-3
clone size: -
V gene: TRBV2
CDR3 protein: CASSVGARGDTQYF
CDR3 DNA: TGTGCCAGCAGTGTGGGGGCACGGGGAGATACGCAGTATTTT

D gene: -
J gene: TRBJ2-1
clone size: -
V gene: TRBV19
CDR3 protein: CASSISSRGYEQFF
CDR3 DNA: TGTGCCAGTAGTATCAGTTCCAGGGGCTATGAGCAGTTCTTC

D gene: -
J gene: TRBJ2-7
clone size: once
V gene: TRBV7-2
CDR3 protein: CASSLGMAGSEQYF
CDR3 DNA: TGTGCCAGCAGCTTAGGAATGGCGGGGAGCGAGCAGTACTTC

D gene: TRBD1
J gene: TRBJ2-5
clone size: -
V gene: TRBV29-1
CDR3 protein: CSVAGQGGETQYF
CDR3 DNA: TGCAGCGTGGCGGGACAGGGAGGAGAGACCCAGTACTTC

D gene: TRBD1
J gene: TRBJ2-1
clone size: -
V gene: TRBV13
CDR3 protein: CASSLGDTGAKFF
CDR3 DNA: TGTGCCAGCAGCTTAGGGGACACAGGGGCAAAGTTCTTC

D gene: -
J gene: TRBJ2-7
clone size: -
V gene: TRBV27
CDR3 protein: CASRVAVASYEQYF
CDR3 DNA: TGTGCCAGCAGAGTTGCAGTAGCCTCCTACGAGCAGTACTTC

D gene: TRBD1
J gene: TRBJ1-5
clone size: -
V gene: TRBV30
CDR3 protein: CAWKGTGEGNQPQHF
CDR3 DNA: TGTGCCTGGAAAGGGACAGGGGAGGGGAATCAGCCCCAGCATTTT

D gene: TRBD2
J gene: TRBJ2-2
clone size: -
V gene: TRBV5-6
CDR3 protein: CASSLALAGHTGELFF
CDR3 DNA: TGTGCCAGCAGCTTGGCGCTAGCGGGGCACACCGGGGAGCTGTTTTTT

D gene: -
J gene: TRBJ1-5
clone size: -
V gene: TRBV6-6
CDR3 protein: CASSVQGSNQPQHF
CDR3 DNA: TGTGCCAGCAGTGTACAGGGAAGCAATCAGCCCCAGCATTTT

D gene: TRBD1
J gene: TRBJ1-5
clone size: -
V gene: TRBV19
CDR3 protein: CASSDRAGQPQHF
CDR3 DNA: TGTGCCAGTAGTGACAGGGCGGGTCAGCCCCAGCATTTT

D gene: -
J gene: TRBJ1-5
clone size: -
V gene: TRBV6-5
CDR3 protein: CASSYGAYNQPQHF
CDR3 DNA: TGTGCCAGCAGTTACGGGGCATACAATCAGCCCCAGCATTTT

D gene: TRBD1
J gene: TRBJ2-1
clone size: once
V gene: TRBV5-6
CDR3 protein: CASSLGTVHNEQFF
CDR3 DNA: TGTGCCAGCAGCTTAGGGACAGTACACAATGAGCAGTTCTTC

D gene: -
J gene: TRBJ2-2
clone size: -
V gene: TRBV6-1
CDR3 protein: CASSEDDNDRYTGELFF
CDR3 DNA: TGTGCCAGCAGTGAAGATGATAATGACAGGTACACCGGGGAGCTGTTTTTT

D gene: TRBD1
J gene: TRBJ1-2
clone size: -
V gene: TRBV6-5
CDR3 protein: CATAEYRGDGYTF
CDR3 DNA: TGTGCCACCGCCGAGTACAGGGGGGATGGCTACACCTTC

D gene: TRBD1
J gene: TRBJ2-1
clone size: -
V gene: TRBV9
CDR3 protein: CASSARDRGGRPPNEQFF
CDR3 DNA: TGTGCCAGCAGCGCCCGGGACAGGGGTGGTCGCCCCCCCAATGAGCAGTTCTTC

D gene: TRBD1
J gene: TRBJ1-4
clone size: -
V gene: TRBV27
CDR3 protein: CASSLGQGATNEKLFF
CDR3 DNA: TGTGCCAGCAGTTTGGGACAGGGGGCAACTAATGAAAAACTGTTTTTT

D gene: TRBD1
J gene: TRBJ1-3
clone size: -
V gene: TRBV28
CDR3 protein: CASSPLSGGSGNTIYF
CDR3 DNA: TGTGCCAGCAGTCCTCTTTCAGGGGGCTCAGGAAACACCATATATTTT

D gene: -
J gene: TRBJ2-1
clone size: -
V gene: TRBV7-9
CDR3 protein: CASSYQGWNEQFF
CDR3 DNA: TGTGCCAGCAGCTATCAGGGGTGGAATGAGCAGTTCTTC